This entry concerns a single TCR beta chain. Its antigen is unidentified. This record comes from a study of cytomegalovirus exposure and HLA in healthy donors. The overall study: A later analysis reported the same platform for the roughly 120 validation repertoires and the roughly 700 first-cohort repertoires. Regarding the study as a whole: The tendency of first-cohort TCR clusters to co-occur in the 120 or so validation repertoires was identified by a subsequent analysis. The study flagged approximately 180 TCR beta chains as cytomegalovirus-associated. A few CMV-associated chains were confirmed in vitro to be specific for CMV antigens.

The CDR3 spans 16 residues. The germline V gene encodes CDR1 SGHVS and CDR2 FQNEAQ. The V end was cut by 1 base, the J end by 3 bases, with 12 bases between. The protocol was immunoSEQ multiplex PCR, while the TCRdb copy is restricted to in-frame clones and leaves out a portion. The repertoire consists of 110,000 to 150,000 clones, with about 94% occurring once and the leading ten covering approximately 1.8%. The sequenced sample consisted of PBMCs. V usage is TRBV7-8 and J usage is TRBJ2-2; weak D call: TRBD1 (6 bases). The origin of this receptor is a man between 18 and 29 years old in good health and CMV-seropositive. This CDR3 is CASSLEYRADTGELFF. For the CDR3, the DNA is TGTGCCAGCAGCTTAGAGTACAGGGCCGACACCGGGGAGCTGTTTTTT.